This record covers a single T cell receptor (beta chain). The specificity of this receptor is unknown. The input lacks base qualities; no much larger clone sits a single base away. Library preparation employed the immunoSEQ multiplex PCR assay. The multiplex PCR relied on a mix of 60 forward primers for TCR Vbeta segments and 13 reverse primers for TCR Jbeta segments. The CDR3 region of rearranged TCR beta genes was amplified from genomic DNA by a multiplex PCR assay. Amplified TCR beta libraries were sequenced as 87-base-pair reads on the Illumina HiSeq System. In the authors' own workflow: In a later analysis, roughly 80 million unique TCR beta chains were counted across the roughly 670 repertoires, and roughly 11 million of these chains were shared by at least two donors. To remove PCR and sequencing errors, raw reads were error-corrected and collapsed into unique sequences using a nearest-neighbor algorithm that merged closely related sequences. CDR3 sequences were aligned to IMGT reference sequences to assign V, D and J gene segments. For a sequence to be retained, at least a six-nucleotide match to both a V gene segment and a J gene segment was required. A rearrangement counted as productive if the CDR3 had no stop codons and remained in frame with V and J, and every other rearrangement counted as non-productive. CDR3 was defined by IMGT convention, running from the second conserved V-encoded cysteine to the conserved J-encoded phenylalanine. The earlier analysis of 587 of the donors excluded any sequence lacking an unambiguous match to a single V gene segment. An earlier analysis of some 500 of the donors classified V segments as functional when productive rearrangements were above 56.7% and as segregating when the standard deviation between donors was above 5%. To diagnose cytomegalovirus status from the catalog of TCR beta chain sequences, a statistical classification framework was built. A later analysis assigned V and J genes by comparing TCR nucleotide sequences with IMGT/GENE-DB human TR gene sequences. In a later analysis, CDR3 sequences and most-parsimonious VDJ recombination scenarios were assigned using the TCRdist pipeline. In a later analysis, each TCR beta chain was defined by its CDR3 amino acid sequence together with its V-gene family, and reads without a unique V-gene family were excluded. In a later analysis, 450 to 600 highly shared, low-generation-probability nucleotide sequences were removed to address suspected cross-contamination and a sequencing artifact. In a later analysis, a clonal expansion index for each public chain was calculated from normalized within-repertoire ranks of inferred template counts. In a later analysis, generation probabilities were computed with a VDJ recombination model fitted to out-of-frame rearrangements, and the resulting probabilities were checked against IGoR. In a later analysis, hypergeometric tests were used to score TCR-TCR, TCR-HLA and TCR-CMV co-occurrence, with a repertoire-size bias correction applied to TCR pairs. A later analysis estimated false discovery rates by permuting HLA or CMV assignments 20 times. A later analysis grouped co-occurring TCRs with DBSCAN, adding TCRdist sequence similarity when clustering within HLA-allele-positive subsets. Co-occurrence clustering excluded repertoires with fewer than 30,000 or more than 120,000 public chains, plus five with anomalous nucleotide sharing. TCRdb took over this immuneACCESS table, retaining in-frame rearrangements with V and J assigned. Such tables are incomplete; in checked studies, under half of the missing clones stem from an unresolved V gene, and the remainder is unexplained. V and J calls and clone size are copied from that table; D and trimming were computed from the DNA. The sample yields hundreds of thousands of clones; over 65% were counted once. The ten largest clones take up over 0.55% of the sample.

The entry originates in a study of cytomegalovirus exposure and HLA in healthy donors (dated by TCRdb to 2017 to 2019). Notes on the research overall: An earlier analysis of approximately 640 of the donors reported 276 Gb of sequence data and 120 million or so unique TCR beta sequences from roughly 180 million T cells. Among the roughly 400 genotyped donors, around 81% belonged to the genetic ancestry cluster associated with self-reported Caucasian donors. Typing coverage varied by locus: about 629-630 donors for A, B, C, DRB1 and DQB1; roughly 510 for DQA1; about 590 for DPA1; around 450 for DPB1. Alongside the repertoire data, information on donor age, sex, ethnicity and CMV serostatus was compiled. The study combined high-throughput TCR immunosequencing, statistical association of individual TCRs with disease status, and machine learning to predict cytomegalovirus infection status. Across some 400 genotyped donors of the cohort, an average of about 240,000 unique TCR beta nucleotide sequences per donor were sequenced, and roughly 20% of those sequences were non-productive. The study aimed to test whether signatures of past pathogen exposure could be identified by cataloging public T cell receptors. Roughly 5 DR-DQ haplotypes were treated as single units for association and clustering because of strong linkage in the cohort. HLA typing covered class I and class II loci at four-digit resolution. The later analysis used no new phenotypic data to find candidate immune exposures, relying instead on TCR beta sequences and their occurrence across donors. In a later analysis, previously published TCR beta repertoires from 666 donors were re-analyzed and high-resolution HLA genotyping was added so that TCR occurrence patterns could be studied. All discovery cohort repertoires had been generated on a single sequencing platform. An earlier analysis of fewer than 700 of the donors applied high-throughput TCR beta sequencing to assess whether each TCR beta V gene segment acted as functional or pseudogenic. Along with the roughly 670-subject first cohort, a separate validation cohort of over a hundred different subjects was used. Using immunosequencing, the study profiled T cell repertoires from fewer than 700 subjects and related those repertoires to cytomegalovirus serostatus. A later genetic analysis took genome-wide SNP genotypes for about 65% of the 666 donors and used that subset as a discovery cohort. An early release covering roughly 640 HLA-typed donors comprised approximately 290 gigabases of sequencing data and tens of millions of unique TCR sequences.

Compared with germline, V lacks 5 bases and J lacks 6 bases; bases without a gene match: 4. CDR1 and CDR2 (SGHRS, YFSETQ) derive from the germline V gene. From its cysteine to its phenylalanine, the CDR3 spans 13 amino acids. Only the CDR3 portion is preserved as DNA: 39 bases, with reading frame beginning at the first base. In total, about 650 healthy bone marrow donors made up the cohort. At the time of sampling, all cohort members were nominally healthy, though unrecorded immune exposures were likely present. The donor was CMV seronegative and belonged to the group of 352 seronegative cohort members. A peripheral blood sample was provided by each donor, and peripheral blood mononuclear cells were used for TCR beta sequencing. The Qiagen DNeasy Blood Extraction Kit was used to extract genomic DNA from the blood cell samples. Points the paper makes about the study in general: In a later analysis, HLA-associated TCR beta chains were found to be more clonally expanded and to have lower generation probabilities than equally common non-associated chains. A later analysis reported that several top co-occurrence clusters appeared linked to parvovirus B19, influenza, CMV and Epstein-Barr virus. According to a later genetic analysis, donors in an Asian-associated ancestry cluster had fewer N-insertions in productive TCRs than the roughly 660-donor mean. Because counts were too low, roughly 18 rarely observed V segments, including chromosome 9 orphons, were left out of the earlier analysis of 587 of the donors. Specific HLA alleles were associated with 15,000 to 20,000 TCR beta sequences at a false discovery rate of 0.05 in a later analysis. A group of highly shared sequence variants was considered likely to be a technical artifact of the sequencing pipeline. In a later analysis, the rate of TCR association differed among HLA loci, with DRB1 alleles having the most associated TCRs and HLA-C alleles having the fewest. When HLA alleles, especially DR and DQ, strongly co-occurred, TCR associations were difficult to assign to individual alleles. In both the original and validation cohorts, the classifier was reported to diagnose cytomegalovirus status with high specificity and sensitivity. In vitro tests confirmed that a few of the cytomegalovirus-associated TCR beta chains recognize cytomegalovirus antigens. V-gene and J-gene trimming of TCR beta chains was associated with a missense DCLRE1C variant in a later genetic analysis, and the association was replicated in an independent cohort. For the cohort, immune exposure information was limited to CMV serostatus. Linkage disequilibrium might explain the correlated functional status among segregating V segments, but an unknown experimental factor could not be excluded. In a later analysis, most CMV-associated TCR beta chains were found to appear HLA-restricted, with HLA associations seemingly driven largely by CMV exposure. A total of 150 to 200 TCR beta chains were listed by the study as associated with cytomegalovirus. Most TCR sequences were observed very rarely across donors, whereas some public TCRs were present in many individuals. Presence/absence analyses assumed roughly uniform sequencing depth across donors, an assumption that may not hold. The authors suggested that the approach could potentially be extended to other disease states and immunological phenotypes. HLA typing was unavailable for some donors at each locus, so association tests used only the typed subset. This cohort had only TCR beta chains sequenced, and the lack of alpha or paired-chain data limited which features could be detected. A further reported finding was that TCR beta sequences accurately predicted the HLA-A and HLA-B alleles for most subjects in the first cohort. The 87-base-pair reads could not distinguish some IMGT-functional V segments, including TRBV6-2 and TRBV6-3, so those segments were excluded. Broadly in line with IMGT annotations, most TCR beta V segments showed up in productive rearrangements about 87% or about 30% of the time in an earlier analysis of roughly 590 of the donors.

The chain links TRBV5-1 with TRBJ2-7; TRBD1 matches 11 bases in the middle. The specimen was PBMCs. This clonotype was sampled from a man aged 18-30 years in good health and CMV-seronegative. The sequenced DNA: TGCGCCAGCAGTATGGACAGGGGGCTCGAGCAGTACTTC. It translates to CASSMDRGLEQYF.